One sample yielded the 21 T cell receptor beta chains listed below, sequenced in a study of OX40 agonist ivuxolimab in advanced cancers. Profiling relied on immunoSEQ multiplex PCR, and the TCRdb table lists in-frame clones only, not all of them. Of around 30,000 clones listed, 90% are singletons. Here the sequenced sample was CD4+ or CD8+ T cells sorted from blood, taken in a trial of the OX40 agonist ivuxolimab. The receptors derive from an adult with an advanced solid tumor such as melanoma, head and neck, liver or kidney cancer.

The chain is built from TRBV10-3 and TRBJ2-3; 7 bases are a match to TRBD2. CDR1 is ENHRY and CDR2 is SYGVKD in the germline V gene. V dropped 3 bases and J dropped 1; count of bases not matched to a gene: 13. This CDR3 has 18 amino acids. CDR3 sequence reads: CAISDLGASGLGTDTQYF. CDR3 coding DNA: TGTGCCATCAGTGACCTCGGGGCTAGCGGCTTGGGCACAGATACGCAGTATTTT.

In its sample, this clone was seen a few times. The rearrangement links TRBV7-2 to TRBJ2-7; TRBD2 might be the D (5 bases). CDR3 length: 15 amino acids. The V and J ends lost 3 bases and 0 bases respectively, with 12 bases between them. CDR1 is SGHTA, CDR2 FQGNSA, per germline. The CDR3 region is CASSLRTASSYEQYF. The CDR3 DNA reads TGTGCCAGCAGCTTGAGGACTGCGAGCTCCTACGAGCAGTACTTC. The whole variable domain, filled in from reference TRBV7-2 and TRBJ2-7, reads GAGVSQSPSNKVTEKGKDVELRCDPISGHTALYWYRQSLGQGLEFLIYFQGNSAPDKSGLPSDRFSAERTGGSVSTLTIQRTQQEDSAVYLCASSLRTASSYEQYFGPGTRLTVT.

The chain uses TRBV4-1 and TRBJ2-3; 11 bases map to TRBD2. Germline V gene sequence: CDR1 MGHRA, CDR2 YSYEKL. The CDR3 spans 18 residues. With V trimmed by 4 bases and J by 2 bases, 11 bases remained unmatched. In nucleotides, the CDR3 is TGCGCCAGCAGCCCGCAAATCGGGGGACTAGCGGACACAGATACGCAGTATTTT. Translated, it gives CASSPQIGGLADTDTQYF.

The DNA of the CDR3 is TGTGCCAGCAGCAAAGGAATACACCGGGACAGTTTTATGAACACTGAAGCTTTCTTT. Its protein product is CASSKGIHRDSFMNTEAFF. This sequence joins TRBV21-1 and TRBJ1-1; the table's TRBD1 call for D was not verified on the DNA. TRBV21-1 constitutes a pseudogene. The CDR3 length is 19 residues.

This clone was detected once. The chain joins TRBV25-1 to TRBJ1-6; D is possibly TRBD1 (6 bases). Germline assignment: CDR1 MGHDK and CDR2 SYGVNS. This CDR3 has 12 residues. V was pared by 7 bases and J by 10 bases, with 11 bases between. CDR3 nucleotides: TGTGCCAGCACCCCCACAGGGTCACCCCTCCACTTT. It is translated as CASTPTGSPLHF.

This chain joins TRBV4-3 and TRBJ2-1; 9 positions agree with TRBD2. Trimming took 1 base from V and 6 from J; bases not matched to a gene: 4. The CDR3 runs to 15 residues. Germline V gives CDR1 LGHNA, CDR2 YSLEER. The CDR3 region has the DNA TGCGCCAGCAGCCAAGGGCGGGGGGGGGCCAATGAGCAGTTCTTC. Encoded protein: CASSQGRGGANEQFF.

This chain joins TRBV9 and TRBJ1-2, with TRBD1 identical over 8 bases. CDR1 and CDR2 (germline): SGDLS, YYNGEE. The V and J ends lost 0 bases and 8 bases, in that order; junction bases with no gene match: 6. The CDR3 loop spans 14 amino acids. The CDR3 coding sequence is TGTGCCAGCAGCGTAGACGACAGGGGTGGCGGCTACACCTTC. This sequence encodes CASSVDDRGGGYTF.

The V call is TRBV19, the J call TRBJ2-3, with D tentatively TRBD1 (5 bases). The CDR3 has 17 residues. CDR1 is LNHDA and CDR2 is SQIVND in the germline V gene (reference sequence). Trimming stripped 0 bases from V and 2 bases from J, with 15 bases between. The CDR3 DNA reads as TGTGCCAGTAGTATAGATGAGGCAGGGTTTAACACAGATACGCAGTATTTT. Translating gives CASSIDEAGFNTDTQYF.

This clone counts as medium-sized. The chain has TRBV6-5 and TRBJ2-7; D possibly corresponds to TRBD2 (6 bases). The germline V gene encodes CDR1 MNHEY and CDR2 SVGAGI. The V end lost 2 bases, the J end lost 5 bases, and 10 bases lay between the germline ends. The CDR3 is 13 residues long. This CDR3 is CASSYRELDEQYF. The CDR3 DNA is TGTGCCAGCAGTTACCGGGAGCTCGACGAGCAGTACTTC.

The chain carries TRBV19 and TRBJ2-2; TRBD1 is a possible D gene (6 bases). Germline V gene lookup returns CDR1 LNHDA and CDR2 SQIVND (reference sequence). The CDR3 sequence is 15 residues long. Deletions cut 7 bases from V and 4 bases from J, with 16 bases between. CDR3 region: CASKSQGLFTGELFF. CDR3 bases: TGTGCCAGTAAATCGCAGGGGTTATTCACCGGGGAGCTGTTTTTT.

The chain recombines TRBV6-6 with TRBJ1-2; no firm D call. There are 15 residues in the CDR3. Trimming cost V 2 bases and J 0 bases, with 10 bases left between them. Germline V gives CDR1 MNHNY, CDR2 SVGAGI (reference sequence). The CDR3 coding sequence is TGTGCCAGCAGTTACGGTCCGCCAGCTAACTATGGCTACACCTTC. This translates into CASSYGPPANYGYTF.

The chain links TRBV21-1 to TRBJ2-2; TRBD1 reflects the table's D call only, with no check against the DNA. TRBV21-1 is reported as a pseudogene. The CDR3 is made up of 19 amino acids. For the CDR3, the DNA is TGTGCCAGCAGCAATAAAGGGGGCGGGGTCCCAGGGAACACCGGGGAGCTGTTTTTT. Translation: CASSNKGGGVPGNTGELFF.

Regarding this clone: A single base is all that separates this from a far larger clone, so a read error is likely. V and J are TRBV4-2 and TRBJ2-7; D gene ambiguous. This CDR3 contains 13 residues. V was clipped by 0 bases and J by 7 bases, with 10 bases between them. Germline V gene data show CDR1 as LGHNA and CDR2 as YNFKEQ. For the CDR3, the DNA is TGTGCCAGCAGCCAAGATTATCTCAATGAGCAGTACTTC. This sequence encodes CASSQDYLNEQYF.

The gene calls are TRBV30 and TRBJ2-7, with 9 bases fitting TRBD1. The CDR3 is made up of 19 amino acids. Per the germline V gene, CDR1 is GTSNPN and CDR2 is SVGIG (reference sequence). V was pared by 1 base and J by 3 bases, with 19 bases of the junction left unmatched. CDR3 amino acids: CAWSGQGEGLHHIYYEQYF. CDR3 coding DNA: TGTGCCTGGAGTGGACAGGGGGAGGGACTCCACCACATATACTACGAGCAGTACTTC.

The chain has TRBV5-1 and TRBJ2-2; 12 nucleotides align to TRBD2. Per germline, CDR1 SGHRS and CDR2 YFSETQ. V trimming: 0 bases; J trimming: 3 bases; junction bases outside the gene matches: 6. The CDR3 runs to 18 residues. CDR3 sequence (DNA): TGCGCCAGCAGCTTGGGGCTAGCGGGAGGGCCAGACACCGGGGAGCTGTTTTTT. It yields the protein CASSLGLAGGPDTGELFF.

The chain is built from TRBV7-8 and TRBJ2-7; the match to TRBD2 covers 11 bases. CDR3 length: 20 residues. V gave up 1 base and J gave up 1 base; unmatched junction bases: 15. Germline lookup yields CDR1 SGHVS and CDR2 FQNEAQ. The CDR3 protein is CASSLVSAGGLAGGSYEQYF. In nucleotides, the CDR3 is TGTGCCAGCAGCTTAGTGTCAGCCGGAGGGCTAGCGGGAGGTTCCTACGAGCAGTACTTC.

V gene TRBV7-2 combines with J gene TRBJ1-1, with D hard to call. Trimming removed 1 base from V and 4 bases from J, with 7 bases in between. Germline CDR1 is SGHTA and CDR2 is FQGNSA. The CDR3 spans 13 residues. CDR3 protein: CASSLDGFTEAFF. CDR3 in DNA: TGTGCCAGCAGCTTAGATGGTTTCACTGAAGCTTTCTTT.

This clone showed up just once. The V call is TRBV11-3, the J call TRBJ2-1; 9 positions match TRBD2. The germline CDR1 and CDR2 sequences are SGHNT and YENEEA. V shed 5 bases, J shed 10 bases, and the junction held 12 bases outside the gene matches. The CDR3 sequence is 15 residues long. The CDR3 region has the DNA TGTGCCAGCAGCCTCCACGGCGGGAGGGCCGGAGAGCAGTTCTTC. Amino acids: CASSLHGGRAGEQFF.

V gene TRBV10-3 combines with J gene TRBJ2-5; 9 positions match TRBD2. The DNA end lines up better with TRBJ2-7; the J call may be wrong. Germline V gene lookup returns CDR1 ENHRY and CDR2 SYGVKD. This CDR3 has 18 residues. CDR3 nucleotides: TGTGCCATCAGTGAGTCGAGGCTAGCGGGACGAAACTCCTACGAGCAGTACTTC. It specifies CAISESRLAGRNSYEQYF.

The chain uses TRBV30 and TRBJ2-1, with a tentative D call TRBD2 (5 bases). The CDR3 spans 14 residues. Trimming left V 1 base short and J 5 bases short, with 12 bases between. Germline V gene sequence: CDR1 GTSNPN, CDR2 SVGIG (reference sequence). The CDR3 is CAWSGGLGDNEQFF. The CDR3 region has the DNA TGTGCCTGGAGTGGAGGGCTAGGTGACAATGAGCAGTTCTTC.

V and J are TRBV14 and TRBJ2-1; 12 nucleotides align to TRBD2. The junction had 6 bases not matched to a gene; V was cut back by 4 bases and J by 2 bases. Germline V gene lookup returns CDR1 SGHDN and CDR2 FVKESK. This CDR3 is built from 17 residues. CDR3 residues: CASSPGLAGFAYNEQFF. The DNA for the CDR3 is TGTGCCAGCAGCCCCGGACTAGCGGGATTTGCCTACAATGAGCAGTTCTTC. Together with reference TRBV14 and TRBJ2-1, the CDR3 gives the full variable domain: EAGVTQFPSHSVIEKGQTVTLRCDPISGHDNLYWYRRVMGKEIKFLLHFVKESKQDESGMPNNRFLAERTGGTYSTLKVQPAELEDSGVYFCASSPGLAGFAYNEQFFGPGTRLTVL.